Sequencing of this T cell receptor (beta chain) was carried out in a study of memory CD4+ T cells and cytomegalovirus serostatus. Study summary: Of the healthy Belgian adults, 9 or 10 were CMV seropositive and 20 to 30 seronegative.

A note on this clone: Antigen unknown.

V gave up 3 bases and J gave up 4 bases, with 10 bases separating them. Germline loops: CDR1 SGHRS, CDR2 YFSETQ. There are 13 residues in the CDR3. TCRdb keeps only in-frame clones here, not all; method: immunoSEQ multiplex PCR. This table has roughly 84,000 clones, approximately 80% appearing once. Study outcomes and limitations: The CMV-associated TCR signature appears largely within the CD4+ memory repertoire. CD4+ memory repertoires contained about 40% of the 164 reported CMV TCRbeta sequences.

The sort gate was single viable CD3+CD4+CD8-CD45RO+ cells for memory CD4+ T cells. This sequence originates from an adult in good health and CMV-seronegative. Sequencing was carried out using memory CD4+ T cells from blood. J is TRBJ1-2 and V is TRBV5-1; maybe TRBD1 (6 bases). The CDR3 region is CASSWEDSYGYTF. CDR3 in DNA: TGCGCCAGCAGCTGGGAGGACAGCTATGGCTACACCTTC. The full variable domain, with the rest looked up from reference TRBV5-1 and TRBJ1-2, is KAGVTQTPRYLIKTRGQQVTLSCSPISGHRSVSWYQQTPGQGLQFLFEYFSETQRNKGNFPGRFSGRQFSNSRSEMNVSTLELGDSALYLCASSWEDSYGYTFGSGTRLTVV.